This T cell receptor (beta chain) emerged from a study of CD8 T cells in ankylosing spondylitis. Study conclusions and caveats: Disease-linked clones were reportedly significantly enriched in matched ankylosing spondylitis synovial fluid. Some motif variants were previously reported in reactive arthritis synovial fluid and blood. It appeared that ankylosing spondylitis blood was characterized by a TCR beta motif of several highly homologous variants.

This clonotype was seen more than once but under ten times. Its target is not known. Libraries for TCR beta were made by quantitative 5'-RACE with molecular barcodes. TCRdb independently ran MiXCR on the 5' RACE reads; one entry per CDR3 protein. The sample consists of about 140,000 distinct CDR3 sequences, approximately 8.4% of them appearing once. J was trimmed by 5 bases and V by 7 bases; bases with no gene match: 9. CDR1 is MDHEN and CDR2 is SYDVKM in the germline V gene. The CDR3 sequence is 14 residues long. This clonotype was obtained from a male donor with ankylosing spondylitis. Sequencing used synovial fluid, either unsorted or a sorted T cell fraction (not recorded which). V and J are TRBV28 and TRBJ1-2; 8 bases fit TRBD1. For the CDR3, the DNA is TGTGCCAGCAACCAGGGGGCCGGTGGGTATGGCTACACCTTC. This gives the protein CASNQGAGGYGYTF.